Here is one TCR beta chain with its context. The repertoire was sequenced with immunoSEQ multiplex PCR; TCRdb's copy has only in-frame clones and lacks some. This sample yields around 94,000 clones, of which more than 85% are seen a single time; approximately 2.9% belongs to the top ten. This CDR3 comprises 16 residues. Germline CDR1 LGHNA, CDR2 YSLEER. Trimming at V came to 0 bases and at J to 8 bases, leaving 7 bases not matched to a gene. This specimen comes from a study of blood T cell repertoires in COVID-19. The rearrangement links TRBV4-3 to TRBJ1-6; 7 bases agree with TRBD1. This TCR derives from a man aged 45-60 years with active or convalescent COVID-19. Sequences were obtained from peripheral blood. The CDR3 bases are TGCGCCAGCAGCCAAGATCGAGGGGGCCGAGATTCACCCCTCCACTTT. Protein sequence: CASSQDRGGRDSPLHF.